The rows below give T cell receptor beta chains drawn from one sample of a study of breast tumors, draining lymph nodes, adjacent tissues. TCRdb passed the multiplex PCR reads through MiXCR, listing each CDR3 protein once. The sample lists around 130,000 distinct CDR3 sequences; around a third were seen once. Sequencing was carried out using axillary lymph node tissue. Source of these receptors: a female donor with breast cancer. Some clones in this sample may be carry-over from other donors' samples. Each CDR3 is given with its conserved first and last residue. The order of the fields is V gene, CDR3 protein.

V: TRBV12-3/TRBV12-4; CDR3: CASSNTGTDYEQYF
V: TRBV5-8; CDR3: CATSWPAGGGYTF
V: TRBV28; CDR3: CASTLGRNTEAFF
V: TRBV20-1; CDR3: CSARDTTGPNTGELFF
V: TRBV27; CDR3: CASSFLRDKETQYF
V: TRBV5-1; CDR3: CASSPPGVPYEQYF
V: TRBV18; CDR3: CASSAASLWDTQYF
V: TRBV20-1; CDR3: CSAGSDGYTF
V: TRBV19; CDR3: CAGSMRGTALSPEPQPF
V: TRBV6-5; CDR3: CASSYFGSRGRTTSTDTQYF
V: TRBV27; CDR3: CASSLPGTSGAPDTQYF
V: TRBV6-6; CDR3: CASSVAGRNNEQFF
V: TRBV6-2/TRBV6-3; CDR3: CASARGETQYF
V: TRBV28; CDR3: CASSSPDSSNEKLSF
V: TRBV7-9; CDR3: CASSLVRDLTNYGYTF
V: TRBV7-9; CDR3: CASSLVAGGGYTF
V: TRBV11-2; CDR3: CASSLRPTGRRTEAFF
V: TRBV6-2/TRBV6-3; CDR3: CASSHRENYGYTF
V: TRBV20-1; CDR3: CSARGQATTEAFF
V: TRBV3-1; CDR3: CASSMTSGDHNEQFF
V: TRBV2; CDR3: CASTGGNEQFF
V: TRBV29-1; CDR3: CSVAGTNTGELFF
V: TRBV24-1; CDR3: CATSDFQNNYGYTF
V: TRBV28; CDR3: CASSIAFQDSPLHF
V: TRBV2; CDR3: CASSEANQETQYF
V: TRBV20-1; CDR3: CSAGLAGGGQETQYF
V: TRBV2; CDR3: CASSRQGAREGYTF
V: TRBV24-1; CDR3: CATSDLTGGDGYTF
V: TRBV24-1; CDR3: CATSIGSSCNEQFF
V: TRBV5-1; CDR3: CASRGGTGGLRDTQYF
V: TRBV6-5; CDR3: CASSSTLGHSNQPQHF
V: TRBV29-1; CDR3: CSVDGTGDYGYTF
V: TRBV7-9; CDR3: CASSLKTSGGPDTQYF
V: TRBV6-1; CDR3: CASSDGQRTEAFF
V: TRBV10-3; CDR3: CAISDLEGRSGYTF
V: TRBV5-1; CDR3: CASRLVSTGELFF
V: TRBV20-1; CDR3: CSALKGLGLYNEQFF
V: TRBV20-1; CDR3: CSARETTGFSIAFF
V: TRBV28; CDR3: CASSPGGTGSVVQYF
V: TRBV7-6; CDR3: CASSLGGGGGATNQQFF
V: TRBV7-2; CDR3: CASTLAGNTNYGYPF
V: TRBV7-7; CDR3: CASSSTQNTEAFF
V: TRBV10-2; CDR3: CASSEDRIYGYTF